These T cell receptor beta chains were read from a single sample in a study of blood T cell repertoires in COVID-19. Produced via immunoSEQ multiplex PCR; TCRdb's table is partial and in-frame only. The sample records around 100,000 clones, 85% being singletons. The sample taken for sequencing was peripheral blood. These receptors all come from a man aged 40-49 years with acute or convalescent COVID-19. Both conserved end residues are part of each CDR3. Each record gives: J gene, clone size, V gene, D gene, CDR3 protein, CDR3 DNA. The D gene is left open where the match is weak. The listing skips clone size in some rows; elsewhere it reads once, few, many or a size class.

TRBJ2-7,-,TRBV7-2,-,CASSLTPAGSYEQYF,TGTGCCAGCAGCTTAACCCCTGCGGGATCCTACGAGCAGTACTTC
TRBJ1-2,once,TRBV6-2/TRBV6-3,-,CASSYRGATNGYTF,TGTGCCAGCAGTTACCGGGGGGCGACCAATGGCTACACCTTC
TRBJ2-5,-,TRBV11-3,-,CASSLGGAAGETQYF,TGTGCCAGCAGCTTAGGGGGAGCGGCCGGAGAGACCCAGTACTTC
TRBJ1-2,-,TRBV3-1/TRBV3-2,TRBD1,CASSFGTARGYTF,TGTGCCAGCAGCTTCGGGACAGCTCGGGGCTACACCTTC
TRBJ1-6,-,TRBV18,TRBD1,CASSPQGARSPLHF,TGTGCCAGCTCACCGCAGGGGGCTAGATCACCCCTCCACTTT
TRBJ2-4,-,TRBV7-2,-,CASSQQRILAKNIQYF,TGTGCCAGCAGCCAACAGCGGATACTAGCCAAAAACATTCAGTACTTC
TRBJ2-3,-,TRBV6-1,TRBD2,CASSDRSGGADTQYF,TGTGCCAGCAGTGACCGTAGCGGGGGGGCTGATACGCAGTATTTT
TRBJ1-1,-,TRBV27,TRBD1,CASSRDRNTEAFF,TGTGCCAGCAGCCGGGACAGGAACACTGAAGCTTTCTTT
TRBJ1-1,-,TRBV19,TRBD1,CASHWTGDYKAFF,TGTGCCAGTCACTGGACAGGGGACTATAAAGCTTTCTTT
TRBJ2-5,-,TRBV2,TRBD2,CASSVGGSQETQYF,TGTGCCAGCAGTGTGGGAGGGTCGCAAGAGACCCAGTACTTC